The clone carrying this TCR beta chain was observed many times. MiXCR, applied by TCRdb to the 5' RACE reads, yields one record per CDR3 protein. The table shows 450,000 or so distinct CDR3 sequences, with more than 13% occurring only once. The data stem from a study of identical twins. Separately, the same data were catalogued under a study of yellow fever vaccine responses in identical twins.

The source is a young woman in good health. Sequencing was done on a sample of CD4+ T cells sorted from blood.

CDR3 sequence reads: CASSQVGGLSGSYEQYF. CDR3 bases: TGTGCCAGCAGCCAAGTGGGGGGTCTAAGCGGGAGTTACGAGCAGTACTTC. The chain carries TRBV4-2 and TRBJ2-7, with TRBD2 matching over 8 bases. The V gene end was trimmed by 1 base and the J gene end by 4 bases; junction bases not matched to a gene: 12. CDR3 length: 17 amino acids. CDR1 is LGHNA, CDR2 YNFKEQ, per germline.